These 19 T cell receptor beta chains came from one sample sequenced in a study of T-cell reconstitution after alpha-beta-depleted transplantation in children. Preparation of the TCRbeta library used unique molecular identifiers. TCRdb redid the calling of the PCR reads with MiXCR, one entry per CDR3 protein. The profile shows about 350,000 distinct CDR3 sequences, about 14% of them singletons. Sequencing was performed on PBMCs, taken from the stem cell graft. The receptors were sampled from a human donor who donated a stem cell graft to a child with Fanconi anemia.

This sequence joins TRBV29-1 and TRBJ2-1, with 9 bases aligning to TRBD2. Germline CDR1 SQVTM, CDR2 ANQGSEA. This CDR3 is built from 18 residues. Germline trimming cut 7 bases from V and 1 base from J; bases unmatched to any gene: 17. The CDR3 sequence: CSAFTVVPTSGSYNEQFF. Here the CDR3 DNA reads TGCAGCGCCTTCACGGTTGTTCCGACTAGCGGATCCTACAATGAGCAGTTCTTC.

This chain connects TRBV20-1 to TRBJ2-7; 7 nucleotides line up with TRBD1. V dropped 3 bases and J dropped 0; count of bases not matched to a gene: 5. The CDR3 consists of 14 residues. In germline, CDR1 is DFQATT, CDR2 SNEGSKA (reference sequence). The CDR3 sequence: CSASWDSSSYEQYV. CDR3 DNA: TGCAGTGCTAGTTGGGACAGTAGCTCCTACGAGCAGTACGTC.

The sample holds a few counts of this clonotype. The chain joins TRBV12-3 or TRBV12-4 to TRBJ1-2; D uncertain. This CDR3 is built from 12 residues. Trimming removed 6 bases at V and 4 bases at J, with 9 bases between. CDR3 DNA sequence: TGTGCCAGCAGACAAAGAAGCTATGGCTACACCTTC. This gives the protein CASRQRSYGYTF.

The V and J genes are TRBV12-3 or TRBV12-4 and TRBJ2-5; D is unresolved. The CDR3 extends over 13 amino acids. The V and J ends lost 9 bases and 4 bases respectively, with 15 bases between them. DNA for the CDR3: TGTGCCAGTGGACCGGGTACATTAGAGACCCAGTACTTC. Protein: CASGPGTLETQYF.

In this sample, this clonotype turned up many times. The chain carries TRBV5-5 and TRBJ2-3; a weak D match, TRBD1 (6 bases). Trimming cost V 7 bases and J 2 bases, with 11 bases left between them. Germline V CDR1 and CDR2: SGHKS, YYEKEE (reference sequence). The CDR3 totals 13 residues. In nucleotides, the CDR3 is TGTGCCAGCTTCAGGACAGCCACAGATACGCAGTATTTT. Its protein product is CASFRTATDTQYF.

Regarding this clonotype: This may be a read error, as it is one base from a much larger clone. This chain connects TRBV5-3 to TRBJ1-6; 7 bases fit TRBD1. TRBV5-3 is classed as an ORF, of uncertain function. J was trimmed by 7 bases and V by 8 bases; bases with no gene match: 9. This CDR3 has 14 amino acids. CDR3 nucleotide sequence: TGTGCCAGGGGTCTGACAGGGCGGAATTCACCCCTCCACTTT. Its protein product is CARGLTGRNSPLHF.

This clonotype has ten or more counts. The rearrangement joins TRBV29-1 to TRBJ2-1; D assignment may be TRBD1 or TRBD2 (6 bases each). V lost 7 bases and J 6 bases, leaving 13 bases between the germline ends. The CDR3 spans 12 residues. CDR1 is SQVTM and CDR2 is ANQGSEA in the germline V gene. The CDR3 DNA sequence: TGCAGCGGTGGAGGGGGTCCCAATGAGCAGTTCTTC. Its protein product is CSGGGGPNEQFF.

This clonotype was seen a handful of times. The chain recombines TRBV6-1 with TRBJ1-4; TRBD1 is a possible D gene (6 bases). Germline CDR1 is MNHNS and CDR2 is SASEGT. The CDR3 loop spans 13 amino acids. Trimming removed 10 bases at V and 1 base at J, with 10 bases between. The CDR3 here is CATRGGTNEKLFF. CDR3 coding DNA: TGTGCCACCAGGGGTGGAACTAATGAAAAACTGTTTTTT.

This clonotype occurred a few times. This chain uses TRBV29-1 with TRBJ2-1; D unresolved. Trimming left V 1 base short and J 6 bases short, with 13 bases between. The CDR3 consists of 14 residues. Looked up from germline, CDR1 is SQVTM and CDR2 is ANQGSEA. CDR3 region: CSVEVGAVGNEQFF. In DNA, the CDR3 is TGCAGCGTTGAAGTGGGCGCGGTTGGCAATGAGCAGTTCTTC.

This sequence joins TRBV2 and TRBJ1-2, with 8 nucleotides matching TRBD1. With 10 bases clipped from V and 0 bases from J, the junction kept 13 bases outside the gene matches. Looked up from germline, CDR1 is SNHLY and CDR2 is FYNNEI. The CDR3 contains 16 residues. CDR3 nucleotide sequence: TGTGCCATTCCGGGACAGGAATTATCAGCTAACTATGGCTACACCTTC. Its protein is CAIPGQELSANYGYTF. Full variable domain (outside the CDR3, taken from reference TRBV2 and TRBJ1-2): EPEVTQTPSHQVTQMGQEVILRCVPISNHLYFYWYRQILGQKVEFLVSFYNNEISEKSEIFDDQFSVERPDGSNFTLKIRSTKLEDSAMYFCAIPGQELSANYGYTFGSGTRLTVV.

This clonotype came up a few times. The CDR3 DNA reads TGCGCCAGCAGCCTACCACCCACAGATACGCAGTATTTT. Protein: CASSLPPTDTQYF. V gene TRBV5-1 combines with J gene TRBJ2-3; D gene unclear. The CDR3 has 13 residues. Trimming took 4 bases from V and 2 from J, leaving 8 bases between them. Germline CDR1 is SGHRS and CDR2 is YFSETQ.

The chain is built from TRBV5-4 and TRBJ1-6, with 7 bases matching TRBD1. Germline-derived CDR1 and CDR2 are SGHNT and YYREEE (reference sequence). V was pared by 3 bases and J by 9 bases, with 6 bases of the junction left unmatched. The CDR3 has 14 residues. CDR3 nucleotides: TGTGCCAGCAGCTCTCAGGGGGTGTCTTCACCCCTCCACTTT. It is translated as CASSSQGVSSPLHF.

The chain recombines TRBV9 with TRBJ2-1; 10 nucleotides match TRBD2. The V gene's germline CDR1 is SGDLS and CDR2 YYNGEE. Trimming took 2 bases from V and 9 from J; bases not matched to a gene: 8. This CDR3 is built from 15 residues. CDR3 nucleotide sequence: TGTGCCAGCAGCGTCCGAGGACTAGCGGAGGGTGAGCAGTTCTTC. Translating it yields CASSVRGLAEGEQFF.

This clonotype was seen a handful of times. This chain connects TRBV6-2 or TRBV6-3 to TRBJ1-1; TRBD1 is a possible D gene (5 bases). The CDR3 consists of 16 residues. Germline CDR1 reads MNHEY; CDR2 reads SVGEGT. Trimming took 0 bases from V and 5 from J, leaving 16 bases between them. The CDR3 spells CASSYSTGRGETEAFF. CDR3 nucleotide sequence: TGTGCCAGCAGTTACTCGACGGGGAGGGGAGAGACTGAAGCTTTCTTT.

The chain couples TRBV3-1 to TRBJ1-2; a weak D match, TRBD1 (6 bases). The V gene's germline CDR1 is LGHDT and CDR2 YNNKEL (reference sequence). The length of the CDR3 is 15 residues. The V gene lost 3 bases and the J gene lost 2 bases, with 13 bases spanning the gap. CDR3 sequence (DNA): TGTGCCAGCAGCCAGGGACACACGATGAACTATGGCTACACCTTC. It encodes CASSQGHTMNYGYTF.

This chain uses TRBV7-8 with TRBJ1-6, with TRBD1 as a possible D gene (5 bases). The germline V and J ends were trimmed by 4 bases and 10 bases, with 14 bases remaining between them. This CDR3 spans 14 amino acids. CDR1 is SGHVS, CDR2 FQNEAQ, per germline. The CDR3, as DNA: TGTGCCAGCAGCTATGGGGCGGACAACTCACCCCTCCACTTT. Translating gives CASSYGADNSPLHF.

This clonotype came up a few times. The V gene is TRBV24-1, the J gene TRBJ2-3, with 9 bases identical to TRBD1. From germline, CDR1 is KGHDR and CDR2 SFDVKD. Unmatched junction bases numbered 7, after V lost 4 bases and J lost 0 bases. This CDR3 comprises 17 residues. CDR3 protein: CATSDSKQGASTDTQYF. Here the CDR3 DNA reads TGTGCCACCAGTGACTCAAAACAGGGGGCAAGCACAGATACGCAGTATTTT.

The chain combines TRBV19 with TRBJ1-6, with 9 bases that match TRBD1. CDR1 is LNHDA, CDR2 SQIVND, per germline (reference sequence). CDR3 size: 15 residues. Germline trimming cut 5 bases from V and 7 bases from J; bases unmatched to any gene: 6. The CDR3 bases are TGTGCCAGTAGTCTACAGGGGGCGCGGAATTCACCCCTCCACTTT. Translation gives CASSLQGARNSPLHF.

This clonotype occurred many times. In nucleotides, the CDR3 is TGCAGTGCTAGAGTGGGGACAGGATTGAAAGGGCAGTACTTC. Residues: CSARVGTGLKGQYF. The rearrangement uses TRBV20-1 and TRBJ2-7; 8 nucleotides match TRBD1. The CDR3 has 14 residues. Germline CDR1 and CDR2: DFQATT and SNEGSKA (reference sequence). Trimming at V came to 1 base and at J to 9 bases, leaving 11 bases not matched to a gene.